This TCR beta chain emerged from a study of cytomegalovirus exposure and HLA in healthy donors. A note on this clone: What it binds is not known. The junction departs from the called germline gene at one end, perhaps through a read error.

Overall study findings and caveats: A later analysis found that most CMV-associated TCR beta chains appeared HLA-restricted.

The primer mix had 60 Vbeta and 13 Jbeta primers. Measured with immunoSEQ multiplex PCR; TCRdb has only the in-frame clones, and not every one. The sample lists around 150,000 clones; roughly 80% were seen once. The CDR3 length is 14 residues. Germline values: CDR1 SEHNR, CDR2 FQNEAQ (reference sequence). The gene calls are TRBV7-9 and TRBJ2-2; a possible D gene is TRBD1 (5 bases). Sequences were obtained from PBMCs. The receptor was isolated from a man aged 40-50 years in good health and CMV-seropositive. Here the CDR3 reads CSSSDGHITGELFF. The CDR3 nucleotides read TGTTCCAGCAGCGATGGACATATCACCGGGGAGCTGTTTTTT.